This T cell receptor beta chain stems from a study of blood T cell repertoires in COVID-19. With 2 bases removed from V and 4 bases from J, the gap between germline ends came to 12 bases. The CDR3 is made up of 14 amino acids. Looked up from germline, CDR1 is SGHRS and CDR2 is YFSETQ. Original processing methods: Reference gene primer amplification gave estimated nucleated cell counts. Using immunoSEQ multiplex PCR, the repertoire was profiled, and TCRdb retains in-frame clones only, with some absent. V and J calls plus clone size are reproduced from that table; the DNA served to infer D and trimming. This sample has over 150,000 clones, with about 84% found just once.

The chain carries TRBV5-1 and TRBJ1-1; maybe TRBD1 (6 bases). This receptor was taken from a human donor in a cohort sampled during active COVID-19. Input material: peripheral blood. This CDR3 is CASSFSGDGTEAFF. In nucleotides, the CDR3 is TGCGCCAGCAGCTTTTCAGGGGACGGCACTGAAGCTTTCTTT.